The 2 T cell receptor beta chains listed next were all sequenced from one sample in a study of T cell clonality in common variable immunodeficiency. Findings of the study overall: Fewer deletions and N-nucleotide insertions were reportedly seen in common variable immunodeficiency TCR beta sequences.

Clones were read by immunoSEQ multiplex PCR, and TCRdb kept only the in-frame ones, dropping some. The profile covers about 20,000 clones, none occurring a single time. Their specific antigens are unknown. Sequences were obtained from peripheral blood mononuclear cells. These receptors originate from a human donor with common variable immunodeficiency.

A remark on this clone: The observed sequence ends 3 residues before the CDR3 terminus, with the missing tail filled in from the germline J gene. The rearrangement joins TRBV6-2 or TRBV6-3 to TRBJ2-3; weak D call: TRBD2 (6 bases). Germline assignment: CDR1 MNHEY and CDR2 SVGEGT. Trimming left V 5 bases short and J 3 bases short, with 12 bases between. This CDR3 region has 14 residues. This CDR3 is CASSLSGGTDTQYF. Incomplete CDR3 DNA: TGTGCCAGCAGTCTTAGCGGAGGAACAGATACG.

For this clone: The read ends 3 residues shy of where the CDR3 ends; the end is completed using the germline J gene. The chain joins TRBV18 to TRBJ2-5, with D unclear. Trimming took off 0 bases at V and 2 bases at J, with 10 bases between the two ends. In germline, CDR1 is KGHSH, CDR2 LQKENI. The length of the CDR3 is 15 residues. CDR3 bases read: TGTGCCAGCTCACCACCTTACAGACCACAAGAGACC. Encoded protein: CASSPPYRPQET. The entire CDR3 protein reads CASSPPYRPQETQYF.